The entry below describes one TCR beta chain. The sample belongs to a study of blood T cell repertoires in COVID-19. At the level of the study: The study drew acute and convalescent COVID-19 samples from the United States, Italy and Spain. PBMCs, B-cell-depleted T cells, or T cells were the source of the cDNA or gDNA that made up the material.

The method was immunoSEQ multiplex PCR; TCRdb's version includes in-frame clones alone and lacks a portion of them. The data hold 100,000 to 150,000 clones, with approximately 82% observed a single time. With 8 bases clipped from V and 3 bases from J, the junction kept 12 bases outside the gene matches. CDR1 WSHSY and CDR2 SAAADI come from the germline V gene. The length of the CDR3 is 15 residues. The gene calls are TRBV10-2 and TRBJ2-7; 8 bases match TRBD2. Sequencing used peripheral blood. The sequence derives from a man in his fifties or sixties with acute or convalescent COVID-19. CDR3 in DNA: TGCGCCAGCCAGGAGGGGCTAGCGGGTGGCTACGAGCAGTACTTC. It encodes CASQEGLAGGYEQYF.